This entry describes one TCR beta chain. Its antigen remains unidentified. The record originates from a study of shared clonotypes between healthy human individuals. Clones were sequenced by immunoSEQ multiplex PCR, and TCRdb holds only the in-frame ones, with some missing. The table lists 980,000 or so clones, less than 85% of them singletons. The study, taken as a whole, reports: Clonotype sharing across donors was expected to vary with sequencing depth.

V dropped 1 base and J dropped 2; count of bases not matched to a gene: 2. CDR1 and CDR2 from the germline V gene are KGHSH and LQKENI. The CDR3 is 14 residues long. The sequencing sample was made of memory CD4+ T cells sorted from blood. Indicated subset: CD45RA-negative fraction. The chain employs TRBV18 and TRBJ2-7; 7 nucleotides line up with TRBD1. This TCR came from a man between 18 and 29 years old in good health. In DNA, the CDR3 is TGTGCCAGCTCACCACGGGACAGAACCTACGAGCAGTACTTC. Translated: CASSPRDRTYEQYF. Complete variable domain (other parts from reference TRBV18 and TRBJ2-7): NAGVMQNPRHLVRRRGQEARLRCSPMKGHSHVYWYRQLPEEGLKFMVYLQKENIIDESGMPKERFSAEFPKEGPSILRIQQVVRGDSAAYFCASSPRDRTYEQYFGPGTRLTVT.